The sequence of this T cell receptor beta chain was determined in a study of cytomegalovirus exposure and HLA in healthy donors (dated by TCRdb to the late 2010s). In terms of the full investigation: An earlier analysis of some 500 of the donors reported approximately 290 Gb of sequence data and around 110 million unique TCR beta sequences from 150 million to 200 million T cells. An early release that covered some 630 HLA-typed donors contained approximately 300 gigabases of sequencing data and 70 million to 100 million unique TCR sequences. Among the roughly 410 genotyped donors, approximately 76% belonged to the genetic ancestry cluster associated with self-reported Caucasian donors. The study aimed to test whether signatures of past pathogen exposure could be identified by cataloging public T cell receptors. The T cell repertoires of some 700 subjects were profiled by immunosequencing and related to cytomegalovirus serostatus. A separate validation cohort of 100 to 150 different subjects was used in addition to the 666-subject first cohort. High-throughput TCR immunosequencing, statistical association of individual TCRs with disease status, and machine learning were combined to predict cytomegalovirus infection status. To study patterns of TCR occurrence, a later analysis re-analyzed previously published TCR beta repertoires from 700 or so donors and added high-resolution HLA genotyping. Rather than drawing on any new phenotypic data, the later analysis identified candidate immune exposures from TCR beta sequences and the way those sequences occurred across donors. To decide whether each TCR beta V gene segment behaved as functional or pseudogenic, an earlier analysis of several hundred of the donors relied on high-throughput TCR beta sequencing. Donor age, sex, ethnicity and CMV serostatus were collected together with the repertoire data. In a later genetic analysis, genome-wide SNP genotypes for 398 of the 666 donors were used, and that subset was treated as a discovery cohort. Every discovery cohort repertoire had been produced on one sequencing platform. Both class I and class II loci were covered by HLA typing, at four-digit resolution. The number of typed donors differed by locus: about 620-640 for A, B, C, DRB1 and DQB1; approximately 530 for DQA1; 606 for DPA1; and some 450 for DPB1. Roughly 5 DR-DQ haplotypes were handled as single units for association and clustering, since linkage in the cohort was strong. Among almost 400 genotyped donors of the cohort, an average of around 240,000 unique TCR beta nucleotide sequences were sequenced per donor, roughly a sixth of them non-productive.

The cohort comprised fewer than 700 healthy bone marrow donors. At the time of sampling, every cohort member was nominally healthy, though immune exposures that went unrecorded were likely present. The donor tested CMV seronegative, placing the donor among the 352 seronegative members of the cohort. Each donor provided a peripheral blood sample, and peripheral blood mononuclear cells were used for TCR beta sequencing. Genomic DNA was extracted from the blood cell samples with the Qiagen DNeasy Blood Extraction Kit. Including cysteine and phenylalanine, the CDR3 has 15 amino acids. Only the CDR3 region is kept as DNA, spanning 45 bases read in frame from base 1. CDR1 and CDR2, per the germline V gene, are SGDLS and YYNGEE. V and J are truncated by 0 bases and 2 bases respectively, leaving an intervening sequence of 11 bases. Results the study describes overall, beyond this receptor: A later analysis found that TCR association rates varied across HLA loci, with DRB1 alleles showing the most associated TCRs and HLA-C alleles the fewest. An earlier analysis of approximately 530 of the donors showed that most TCR beta V segments appeared in productive rearrangements either about 87% or about 30% of the time, which broadly matched IMGT annotations. A later analysis found that most CMV-associated TCR beta chains appeared HLA-restricted, with HLA associations seemingly driven largely by CMV exposure. Compared with the roughly 720-donor mean, donors in an Asian-associated ancestry cluster had fewer N-insertions in productive TCRs, according to a later genetic analysis. In both the original and validation cohorts, the classifier was reported to diagnose cytomegalovirus status with high specificity and sensitivity. A later analysis found that HLA-associated TCR beta chains were more clonally expanded and had lower generation probabilities than equally common non-associated chains. A group of highly shared sequence variants was considered likely to be a technical artifact of the sequencing pipeline. Most TCR sequences were seen in very few donors, while some public TCRs were found in many individuals. Because the 87-base-pair reads could not distinguish some IMGT-functional V segments, including TRBV6-2 and TRBV6-3, those segments were excluded. Because HLA typing was unavailable for some donors at each locus, only the typed subset was used in association tests. In a later analysis, 16,951 TCR beta sequences were associated with specific HLA alleles at a false discovery rate of 0.05. A later analysis reported that several top co-occurrence clusters appeared linked to parvovirus B19, influenza, CMV and Epstein-Barr virus. Strong co-occurrence of HLA alleles, especially DR and DQ, made assigning TCR associations to individual alleles difficult. This cohort had only TCR beta chains sequenced, and the lack of alpha or paired-chain data limited which features could be detected. A further reported finding was that TCR beta sequences accurately predicted the HLA-A and HLA-B alleles for most subjects in the first cohort. The authors suggested that the approach could potentially be generalized to other disease states and immunological phenotypes. About 17 rarely observed V segments, including chromosome 9 orphons, were excluded from the earlier analysis of 550 to 700 of the donors because counts were too low. A total of 150 or so TCR beta chains were listed by the study as associated with cytomegalovirus. A few of the identified cytomegalovirus-associated TCR beta chains were confirmed in vitro to be specific for cytomegalovirus antigens. V-gene and J-gene trimming of TCR beta chains was associated with a missense DCLRE1C variant in a later genetic analysis, and the association was replicated in an independent cohort. Sequencing depth was assumed to be roughly uniform across donors in the presence/absence analyses, though that assumption may not hold. Correlated functional status among segregating V segments might be attributable to linkage disequilibrium, but an unknown experimental factor could not be ruled out. CMV serostatus was the only immune exposure information available for the cohort.

Receptors were amplified or captured by the immunoSEQ multiplex PCR assay. The multiplex PCR relied on a mix of 60 forward primers for TCR Vbeta segments and 13 reverse primers for TCR Jbeta segments. The CDR3 region of rearranged TCR beta genes was amplified from genomic DNA with a multiplex PCR assay. On the Illumina HiSeq System, the amplified TCR beta libraries were sequenced as 87-base-pair reads. As for the original processing: A later analysis tallied approximately 87 million unique TCR beta chains across the 666 repertoires, and roughly 11 million of those chains were shared by two or more donors. Raw reads were error-corrected and collapsed into unique sequences by a nearest-neighbor algorithm in which closely related sequences were merged to remove PCR and sequencing errors. CDR3 sequences were aligned to IMGT reference sequences to assign V, D and J gene segments. For a sequence to be retained, a match of at least six nucleotides to both a V gene segment and a J gene segment was required. Rearrangements were called productive when the CDR3 lacked stop codons and stayed in frame with V and J; all others were non-productive. Following IMGT convention, CDR3 was defined as the stretch from the second conserved V-encoded cysteine up to the conserved J-encoded phenylalanine. Sequences without an unambiguous match to a single V gene segment were excluded from the earlier analysis of 450 to 650 of the donors. In an earlier analysis of some 590 of the donors, a V segment was called functional when productive rearrangements were above 56.7%, and segregating when the standard deviation between donors exceeded 5%. To diagnose cytomegalovirus status from the catalog of TCR beta chain sequences, a statistical classification framework was built. V and J gene assignment, in a later analysis, came from comparing TCR nucleotide sequences with IMGT/GENE-DB human TR gene sequences. Using the TCRdist pipeline, a later analysis assigned CDR3 sequences along with most-parsimonious VDJ recombination scenarios. A later analysis defined each TCR beta chain by its CDR3 amino acid sequence plus V-gene family, and excluded reads lacking a unique V-gene family. To address suspected cross-contamination and a sequencing artifact, a later analysis removed 592 highly shared, low-generation-probability nucleotide sequences. For each public chain, a later analysis derived a clonal expansion index from normalized ranks of inferred template counts within each repertoire. In a later analysis, generation probabilities were computed with a VDJ recombination model fitted to out-of-frame rearrangements, and the resulting probabilities were checked against IGoR. A later analysis scored TCR-TCR, TCR-HLA and TCR-CMV co-occurrence with hypergeometric tests, applying a repertoire-size bias correction to TCR pairs. A later analysis estimated false discovery rates by permuting HLA or CMV assignments 20 times. A later analysis grouped co-occurring TCRs with DBSCAN, adding TCRdist sequence similarity when clustering within HLA-allele-positive subsets. For co-occurrence clustering, repertoires with fewer than 30,000 or more than 120,000 public chains were excluded, along with 4 to 6 repertoires with anomalous nucleotide sharing. The source is immuneACCESS, and TCRdb retained only in-frame sequences with V and J called. Part of the clones is not carried over; for the studies checked, unresolved V genes explain less than half of this, and the remainder is unexplained. V and J calls and clone size come straight from that table; D and trimming were deduced from the DNA. The sample contains about 100,000 clones, less than 80% of them found a single time. Approximately 4% of the sample is in the top ten clones.

Comment on this clone: The target of this receptor is not known. No quality values exist for individual bases; no much larger clone is one base distant.

The source of this sequence is a man aged 35 to 55 in good health and CMV-seronegative. Sample: PBMCs. The chain is encoded by TRBV9 joined to TRBJ1-2; TRBD1 is a possible D gene, resting on 5 matching bases. The CDR3 in this case is CASSVVTAGNYGYTF. The DNA sequence follows: TGTGCCAGCAGCGTAGTAACGGCAGGGAACTATGGCTACACCTTC.